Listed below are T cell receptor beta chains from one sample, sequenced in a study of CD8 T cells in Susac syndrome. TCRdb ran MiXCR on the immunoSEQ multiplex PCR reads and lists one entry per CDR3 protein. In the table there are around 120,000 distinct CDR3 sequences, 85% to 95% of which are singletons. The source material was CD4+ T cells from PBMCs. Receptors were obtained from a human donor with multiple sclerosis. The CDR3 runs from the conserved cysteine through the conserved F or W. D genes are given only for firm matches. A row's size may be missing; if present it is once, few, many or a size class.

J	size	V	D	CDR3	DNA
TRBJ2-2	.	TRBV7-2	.	CASRDIYTGELFF	TGTGCCAGTCGGGACATATACACCGGGGAGCTGTTTTTT
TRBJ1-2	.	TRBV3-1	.	CASSHKRTGSPYYGYTF	TGTGCCAGCAGCCACAAGCGTACAGGGTCCCCTTACTATGGCTACACCTTC
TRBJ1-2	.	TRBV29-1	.	CSVEDLDPYGYTF	TGCAGCGTTGAAGATTTGGACCCGTATGGCTACACCTTC
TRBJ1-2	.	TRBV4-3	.	CASSLSRGREYGYTF	TGCGCCAGCAGCCTCAGCCGGGGCAGAGAGTATGGCTACACCTTC
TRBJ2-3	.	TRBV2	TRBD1	CASEPTGAATDTQYF	TGTGCCAGCGAGCCGACAGGGGCCGCCACAGATACGCAGTATTTT
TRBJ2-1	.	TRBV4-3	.	CASSPTPGMGFDEQFF	TGCGCCAGCAGCCCAACCCCGGGGATGGGCTTCGATGAGCAGTTCTTC
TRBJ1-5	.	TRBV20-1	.	CSASSGARNQPQHF	TGCAGTGCTAGCTCGGGGGCACGCAATCAGCCCCAGCATTTT
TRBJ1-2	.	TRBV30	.	CAWSPPGYGYTF	TGTGCCTGGAGTCCGCCAGGGTACGGCTACACCTTC
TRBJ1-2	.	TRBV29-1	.	CSVVTGIGGHGYTF	TGCAGCGTTGTGACCGGGATCGGGGGTCATGGCTACACCTTC
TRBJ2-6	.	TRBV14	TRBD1	CASSQDSGTVGANVLTF	TGTGCCAGCAGCCAAGATTCCGGGACAGTTGGGGCCAACGTCCTGACTTTC
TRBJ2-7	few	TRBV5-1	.	CASSLDPGVSYEQYF	TGCGCCAGCAGCTTGGACCCAGGGGTCTCCTACGAGCAGTACTTC
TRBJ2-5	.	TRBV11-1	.	CASSPGDQETQYF	TGTGCCAGCAGCCCGGGGGACCAAGAGACCCAGTACTTC
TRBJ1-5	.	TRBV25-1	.	CASSESGAGNQPQHF	TGTGCCAGCAGTGAATCAGGGGCCGGCAATCAGCCCCAGCATTTT
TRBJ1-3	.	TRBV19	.	CASSRRGTSSGNTIYF	TGTGCCAGTAGTCGTCGAGGTACAAGCTCTGGAAACACCATATATTTT
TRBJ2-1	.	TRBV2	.	CASPGPKSYNEQFF	TGTGCCAGTCCCGGACCGAAATCCTACAATGAGCAGTTCTTC
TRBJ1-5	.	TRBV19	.	CASSGQFSQPQHF	TGTGCCAGTAGTGGGCAGTTCTCTCAGCCCCAGCATTTT
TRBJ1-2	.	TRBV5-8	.	CASNLAGSPGYGYTF	TGTGCCAGCAACCTTGCAGGCAGCCCGGGCTATGGCTACACCTTC
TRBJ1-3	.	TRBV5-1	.	CASSLGSPTSGNTIYF	TGCGCCAGCAGCTTGGGCAGTCCCACCTCTGGAAACACCATATATTTT
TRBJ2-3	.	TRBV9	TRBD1	CASSVAEGQETDTQYF	TGTGCCAGCAGCGTAGCTGAAGGACAGGAGACAGATACGCAGTATTTT
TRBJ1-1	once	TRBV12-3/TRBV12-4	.	CASTYNGAPEAFF	TGTGCCAGCACCTATAACGGAGCCCCTGAAGCTTTCTTT
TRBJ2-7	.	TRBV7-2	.	CASSLAEGQSYEQYF	TGTGCCAGCAGCTTAGCAGAAGGACAGTCCTACGAGCAGTACTTC
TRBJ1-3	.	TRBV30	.	CAFRDRVYGNTIYF	TGTGCCTTTCGCGACCGCGTATACGGAAACACCATATATTTT
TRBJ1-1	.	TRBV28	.	CASSPSGRGWTEASF	TGTGCCAGCAGTCCTTCCGGACGCGGCTGGACTGAAGCTTCCTTT
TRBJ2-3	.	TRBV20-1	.	CSATTGTTGTDTQYF	TGCAGTGCTACCACAGGGACTACCGGCACAGATACGCAGTATTTT
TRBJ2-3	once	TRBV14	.	CASSPLLGPQVTQYF	TGTGCCAGCAGCCCTCTCCTTGGCCCTCAGGTTACGCAGTATTTT
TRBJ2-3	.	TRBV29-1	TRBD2	CSVVSGTIRFF	TGCAGCGTTGTCTCCGGGACTATTCGATTTTTT
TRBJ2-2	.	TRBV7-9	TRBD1	CASSLKRQGAGELFF	TGTGCCAGCAGCTTAAAACGGCAGGGGGCCGGGGAGCTGTTTTTT
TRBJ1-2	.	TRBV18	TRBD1	CASSPRDRPGDGYTF	TGTGCCAGCTCACCCCGGGACAGACCGGGGGATGGCTACACCTTC
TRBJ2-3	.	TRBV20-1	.	CSAPRPTGGGTDTQYF	TGCAGTGCCCCCCGTCCTACCGGGGGAGGCACAGATACGCAGTATTTT
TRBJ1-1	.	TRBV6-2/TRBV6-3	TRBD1	CASSRVQGALGTEAFF	TGTGCCAGCAGTCGCGTACAGGGGGCCCTGGGAACTGAAGCTTTCTTT
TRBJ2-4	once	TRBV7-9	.	CASSFSVGDIQYF	TGTGCCAGCAGCTTTTCAGTTGGTGACATTCAGTACTTC
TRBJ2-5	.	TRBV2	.	CASRTWGGETQYF	TGTGCCAGCAGGACATGGGGTGGGGAGACCCAGTACTTC
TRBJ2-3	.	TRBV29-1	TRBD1	CSVEDLDRVPDTQYF	TGCAGCGTTGAAGACCTGGACAGGGTGCCAGATACGCAGTATTTT
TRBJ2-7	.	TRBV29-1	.	CSVDSSYEQYF	TGCAGCGTTGACAGCTCCTACGAGCAGTACTTC
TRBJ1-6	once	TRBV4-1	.	CASEPGSGNNSPLHF	TGCGCCAGCGAACCGGGGAGCGGGAATAATTCACCCCTCCACTTT
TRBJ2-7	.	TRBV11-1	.	CASRPGDFTYEQYF	TGTGCCAGCAGGCCCGGGGACTTTACCTACGAGCAGTACTTC
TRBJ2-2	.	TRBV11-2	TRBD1	CASSFLGQGGTGELFF	TGTGCCAGCAGCTTCCTCGGACAGGGGGGGACCGGGGAGCTGTTTTTT
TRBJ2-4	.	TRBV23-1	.	CASSRYSGPSVQYF	TGCGCCAGCAGTCGATATTCAGGGCCCAGCGTTCAGTACTTC
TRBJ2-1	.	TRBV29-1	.	CSVEPKASSYNEQFF	TGCAGCGTTGAACCTAAGGCCAGCTCCTACAATGAGCAGTTCTTC